The clone carrying this TCR beta chain was picked up a small number of times. As yet, its antigen is unknown. CDR3 length equals 13 residues. V was clipped by 8 bases and J by 2 bases; unmatched bases: 3. The germline V gene has CDR1 ENHRY and CDR2 SYGVKD. Investigators reverse transcribed all isolated RNA, so they sequenced expressed TCRB transcripts. Clones were sequenced by immunoSEQ multiplex PCR, and TCRdb holds only the in-frame ones, with some missing. This sample yields hundreds of thousands of clones, of which roughly a sixth are seen a single time; approximately 0.087% belongs to the top ten. These data belong to a study of beta chain features in type 1 diabetes. Study-wide results and limits: Across all four CD4+ subsets, people with type 1 diabetes showed modestly shorter TCRB CDR3s. Cells carrying high TCR expression could end up over-represented when cDNA is sequenced. Healthy donors had naive, central memory and Treg TCRB repertoires that appeared less similar than those seen among patients. Lower insertion and higher deletion counts appeared at VDJ junctions in type 1 diabetes patients.

The J gene is TRBJ1-2, the V gene TRBV10-3; 9 bases line up with TRBD1. The receptor's source is a man in his late teens or twenties in good health. The sequencing input was naive CD4+ T cells from blood. CDR3 coding DNA: TGTGCCATCCGGGACAGGGAAAACTATGGCTACACCTTC. The encoded protein is CAIRDRENYGYTF.